One sample yielded the 15 T cell receptor beta chains listed below, sequenced in a study of blood T cell repertoires in COVID-19. Repertoires were generated with immunoSEQ multiplex PCR, while TCRdb's copy carries only in-frame clones and drops some. The table has roughly 65,000 clones, approximately 89% seen once. Sample: peripheral blood. Every receptor here comes from a woman aged 55-69 years with acute or convalescent COVID-19.

This clone appeared a few times. The chain's CDR3 is CASSEPSLAGGKYNEQFF. The CDR3 DNA reads as TGCGCCAGCAGTGAGCCATCACTAGCGGGGGGGAAATACAATGAGCAGTTCTTC. The rearrangement links TRBV10-2 to TRBJ2-1, with TRBD2 matching 13 bases. The CDR3 is made up of 18 amino acids. CDR1 is WSHSY, CDR2 SAAADI, per germline. With 2 bases clipped from V and 4 bases from J, the junction kept 8 bases outside the gene matches.

This clone came up once. The CDR3 region is CASSLEQLNSPLHF. The CDR3 DNA reads as TGTGCCAGCAGCTTAGAACAGCTCAATTCACCCCTCCACTTT. The rearrangement links TRBV7-9 to TRBJ1-6; D call uncertain. V gave up 1 base and J gave up 7 bases, with 8 bases separating them. CDR1 SEHNR and CDR2 FQNEAQ come from the germline V gene (reference sequence). This CDR3 comprises 14 residues. Supplemented by reference TRBV7-9 and TRBJ1-6, the full variable domain reads DTGVSQNPRHKITKRGQNVTFRCDPISEHNRLYWYRQTLGQGPEFLTYFQNEAQLEKSRLLSDRFSAERPKGSFSTLEIQRTEQGDSAMYLCASSLEQLNSPLHFGNGTRLTVT.

The genes are TRBV27 and TRBJ1-2; maybe TRBD1 (6 bases). This CDR3 comprises 15 residues. The germline V gene has CDR1 MNHEY and CDR2 SMNVEV (reference sequence). The V end was cut by 6 bases, the J end by 1 base, with 15 bases between. CDR3 in DNA: TGTGCCAGCAGGGTACGGACAGAGCATAACTATGGCTACACCTTC. The encoded protein is CASRVRTEHNYGYTF.

This chain links TRBV28 with TRBJ1-2; no reliable D call. In germline, CDR1 is MDHEN, CDR2 SYDVKM. The CDR3 covers 16 residues. V was trimmed by 2 bases and J by 8 bases, leaving 21 bases between them. CDR3 in amino acids: CASSLHAEGLVGGYTF. The DNA of the CDR3 is TGTGCCAGCAGTTTACATGCGGAGGGTCTAGTTGGAGGCTACACCTTC.

The V and J genes are TRBV15 and TRBJ2-3; TRBD2 aligns across 10 bases. The germline CDR1 and CDR2 sequences are LNHNV and YYDKDF (reference sequence). The length of the CDR3 is 17 residues. The junction had 9 bases not matched to a gene; V was cut back by 3 bases and J by 3 bases. DNA of the CDR3: TGTGCCACCAGCAGCCCCGGGACTAGCGATGGGACAGATACGCAGTATTTT. Protein: CATSSPGTSDGTDTQYF.

The V gene is TRBV3-1 (or the pseudogene TRBV3-2), the J gene TRBJ2-5; 9 nucleotides align to TRBD1. CDR1 LGHDT and CDR2 YNNKEL come from the germline V gene (reference sequence). V was pared by 0 bases and J by 6 bases, with 8 bases of the junction left unmatched. The CDR3 extends over 16 amino acids. CDR3 loop: CASSQDLTGGIKTQYF. The CDR3 coding sequence is TGTGCCAGCAGCCAAGATTTGACAGGGGGAATAAAGACCCAGTACTTC.

This chain joins TRBV6-6 and TRBJ1-1; possible D gene TRBD1, 6 bases. Germline CDR1 reads MNHNY; CDR2 reads SVGAGI (reference sequence). V was trimmed by 8 bases and J by 3 bases, leaving 16 bases between them. This CDR3 region has 14 residues. The CDR3 nucleotides read TGTGCCAGCCTTCTTACAGGGCCTCACACTGAAGCTTTCTTT. The encoded protein is CASLLTGPHTEAFF.

This clone has just one count. Mismatch with germline at one junction end may stem from a read error. The V gene is TRBV30, the J gene TRBJ1-3; D is possibly TRBD1 (5 bases). Germline V gene lookup returns CDR1 GTSNPN and CDR2 SVGIG (reference sequence). The CDR3 runs 15 residues. The CDR3 DNA is TGTGCCTGGACCCCGGGCGGGCAGGGAGGAAAGACCATATATTTT. Protein sequence: CAWTPGGQGGKTIYF.

The V call is TRBV18, the J call TRBJ1-2; D may be TRBD1 (5 bases). Germline V gives CDR1 KGHSH, CDR2 LQKENI. The CDR3 runs to 14 residues. Trimming removed 5 bases at V and 0 bases at J, with 10 bases between. The CDR3 loop reads CASSNQGSNYGYTF. CDR3 DNA sequence: TGTGCCAGCTCAAACCAGGGATCTAACTATGGCTACACCTTC.

The V gene is TRBV7-7, the J gene TRBJ2-5, with 8 bases lining up with TRBD2. This CDR3 contains 15 residues. V dropped 1 base and J dropped 5; count of bases not matched to a gene: 6. The germline CDR1 and CDR2 sequences are SSHAT and FNYEAQ (reference sequence). DNA for the CDR3: TGTGCCAGCAGCTTAGTGGCGGGGGGCTTGGAGACCCAGTACTTC. Translated: CASSLVAGGLETQYF.

This chain uses TRBV14 with TRBJ2-5; tentative D call: TRBD2 (6 bases). Trimming shortened V by 1 base and J by 5 bases, and 14 bases separated the two germline ends. The CDR3 sequence is 15 residues long. The V gene's germline CDR1 is SGHDN and CDR2 FVKESK. In DNA, the CDR3 is TGTGCCAGCAGCCAAGGTTGGGGGACTGCGGAGACCCAGTACTTC. Its protein is CASSQGWGTAETQYF.

This chain links TRBV11-3 with TRBJ2-3; D gene ambiguous. The V end was cut by 1 base, the J end by 2 bases, with 4 bases between. The CDR3 is 13 residues long. The germline V gene has CDR1 SGHNT and CDR2 YENEEA. As DNA, the CDR3 is TGTGCCAGCAGCTTAGCCTCCACAGATACGCAGTATTTT. This encodes CASSLASTDTQYF.

Here the CDR3 DNA reads TGTGCCAGCAGCTTAATACGGACTAGCGGGGGAGTACAGTATTTT. Translation gives CASSLIRTSGGVQYF. The chain recombines TRBV7-2 with TRBJ2-3; the match to TRBD2 covers 13 bases. Germline V CDR1 and CDR2: SGHTA, FQGNSA. V lost 2 bases to trimming and J lost 12 bases; unmatched junction nucleotides: 8. This CDR3 has 15 amino acids. Looking up the rest from reference TRBV7-2 and TRBJ2-3 gives the full variable domain: GAGVSQSPSNKVTEKGKDVELRCDPISGHTALYWYRQSLGQGLEFLIYFQGNSAPDKSGLPSDRFSAERTGGSVSTLTIQRTQQEDSAVYLCASSLIRTSGGVQYFGPGTRLTVL.

V and J are TRBV2 and TRBJ1-1; TRBD1 matches at 8 bases. CDR3 length equals 14 residues. With V trimmed by 6 bases and J by 4 bases, 7 bases remained unmatched. Germline-derived CDR1 and CDR2 are SNHLY and FYNNEI. The chain's CDR3 is CASRSDRARTEAFF. The CDR3 nucleotides are TGTGCCAGCAGGTCGGACAGGGCCCGCACTGAAGCTTTCTTT.

The chain is built from TRBV7-2 and TRBJ2-7; 8 bases are shared with TRBD2. CDR1 SGHTA and CDR2 FQGNSA come from the germline V gene. V gave up 1 base and J gave up 7 bases; unmatched junction bases: 3. The CDR3 spans 13 residues. This chain's CDR3 is CASSLGGGREQYF. Here the CDR3 DNA reads TGTGCCAGCAGCTTAGGCGGGGGGAGGGAGCAGTACTTC. Complete variable domain (other parts from reference TRBV7-2 and TRBJ2-7): GAGVSQSPSNKVTEKGKDVELRCDPISGHTALYWYRQSLGQGLEFLIYFQGNSAPDKSGLPSDRFSAERTGGSVSTLTIQRTQQEDSAVYLCASSLGGGREQYFGPGTRLTVT.